The TCR beta chain under discussion was sequenced for a study of T cells in women clearing cervical HPV infection. Using immunoSEQ multiplex PCR, the repertoire was profiled, and TCRdb retains in-frame clones only, with some absent. This repertoire comprises around 39,000 clones; its ten largest clones make up roughly 1.6%. The clonotype originates from a woman between 18 and 70 years old with a cervical HPV16 infection that either progressed to CIN3+ or cleared (not recorded which). Sequenced: blood buffy coat.

Partial CDR3 DNA: TGTGCCAGTAGTCCGGGGACTAGCGGGACCTACGAG. This encodes CASSPGTSGTYE. The entire CDR3 reads CASSPGTSGTYEQYF. The chain has TRBV19 and TRBJ2-7; 13 bases align to TRBD2. The observed sequence ends 3 residues before the CDR3 terminus, with the missing tail filled in from the germline J gene. The CDR3 sequence is 15 residues long. Per the germline V gene, CDR1 is LNHDA and CDR2 is SQIVND (reference sequence). J gave up 2 bases and V 5 bases, and 3 bases lay outside the gene matches.